This entry is about one TCR beta chain. There is no known antigen for this receptor. There are no base qualities to consult, and no much larger clone falls within one base. Libraries came from the immunoSEQ multiplex PCR assay. The multiplex PCR relied on a mix of 60 forward primers for TCR Vbeta segments and 13 reverse primers for TCR Jbeta segments. The CDR3 region of rearranged TCR beta genes was amplified from genomic DNA by a multiplex PCR assay. Amplified TCR beta libraries were sequenced as 87-base-pair reads on the Illumina HiSeq System. The paper's data handling went like this. A later analysis counted tens of millions of unique TCR beta chains across the 700 or so repertoires, and approximately 11 million of these chains were shared by at least two donors. To remove PCR and sequencing errors, raw reads were error-corrected and collapsed into unique sequences using a nearest-neighbor algorithm that merged closely related sequences. CDR3 sequences were aligned to IMGT reference sequences to assign V, D and J gene segments. Each retained sequence needed at least a six-nucleotide match to both a V gene segment and a J gene segment. Rearrangements were called productive when the CDR3 lacked stop codons and stayed in frame with V and J; all others were non-productive. Following IMGT convention, CDR3 was defined as the stretch from the second conserved V-encoded cysteine up to the conserved J-encoded phenylalanine. In an earlier analysis of around 540 of the donors, sequences lacking an unambiguous match to a single V gene segment were excluded. An earlier analysis of several hundred of the donors classified V segments as functional when productive rearrangements were above 56.7% and as segregating when the standard deviation between donors was above 5%. A statistical classification framework was developed to diagnose cytomegalovirus status using the catalog of TCR beta chain sequences. In a later analysis, V and J genes were assigned by comparing TCR nucleotide sequences against IMGT/GENE-DB human TR gene sequences. Using the TCRdist pipeline, a later analysis assigned CDR3 sequences along with most-parsimonious VDJ recombination scenarios. In a later analysis, each TCR beta chain was defined by its CDR3 amino acid sequence together with its V-gene family, and reads lacking a unique V-gene family were excluded. To address suspected cross-contamination and a sequencing artifact, a later analysis removed several hundred highly shared, low-generation-probability nucleotide sequences. In a later analysis, a clonal expansion index was calculated for each public chain from normalized within-repertoire ranks of inferred template counts. In a later analysis, generation probabilities were computed with a VDJ recombination model fitted to out-of-frame rearrangements, and the resulting probabilities were checked against IGoR. In a later analysis, hypergeometric tests were used to score TCR-TCR, TCR-HLA and TCR-CMV co-occurrence, with a repertoire-size bias correction applied to TCR pairs. A later analysis estimated false discovery rates by permuting HLA or CMV assignments 20 times. In a later analysis, co-occurring TCRs were grouped using DBSCAN, with TCRdist sequence similarity added in when clustering inside HLA-allele-positive subsets. Repertoires with fewer than 30,000 or more than 120,000 public chains, plus five repertoires with anomalous nucleotide sharing, were excluded from co-occurrence clustering. TCRdb's version of the immuneACCESS table is confined to in-frame rearrangements and falls short of the full clone set. An unresolved V gene accounts for under half of the shortfall where checked; the remainder is of unknown origin. V and J calls and clone size come straight from that table; D and trimming were deduced from the DNA. The sample table contains about 150,000 clones; only one count was recorded for about three quarters of them. The biggest ten clones account for roughly 0.7% of the sample.

Trimming accounts for 1 base at V and 9 bases at J, while the number of junction bases matched to no gene is 3. The CDR3 numbers 13 residues from cysteine through phenylalanine. The kept DNA is CDR3 alone, 39 bases in frame from the first base. The germline V gene yields SGHDN for CDR1 and FVKESK for CDR2. This record comes from a study of cytomegalovirus exposure and HLA in healthy donors (dated by TCRdb to 2016 to 2017). About the study as a whole: An earlier analysis of a few hundred of the donors reported approximately 300 Gb of sequence data and 95 million to 130 million unique TCR beta sequences obtained from around 180 million T cells. A later analysis re-analyzed previously published TCR beta repertoires from 666 donors and added high-resolution HLA genotyping to study TCR occurrence patterns. A later genetic analysis used genome-wide SNP genotypes for about three fifths of the 666 donors, treating that subset as a discovery cohort. An earlier analysis of 587 of the donors used high-throughput TCR beta sequencing to judge whether each TCR beta V gene segment behaved as functional or pseudogenic. An early release that covered several hundred HLA-typed donors contained approximately 300 gigabases of sequencing data and 65 million to 100 million unique TCR sequences. The study profiled the T cell repertoires of hundreds of subjects by immunosequencing and related them to cytomegalovirus serostatus. Both class I and class II loci were covered by HLA typing, at four-digit resolution. Because of strong linkage in the cohort, roughly five DR-DQ haplotypes were treated as single units for association and clustering. Among roughly 370 genotyped donors of the cohort, an average of approximately 250,000 unique TCR beta nucleotide sequences were sequenced per donor, roughly a sixth of them non-productive. Rather than drawing on any new phenotypic data, the later analysis identified candidate immune exposures from TCR beta sequences and the way those sequences occurred across donors. The genetic ancestry cluster associated with self-reported Caucasian donors included 81% of the 300 to 450 genotyped donors. The study aimed to test whether cataloging public T cell receptors could reveal signatures of past pathogen exposure. Besides the first cohort of approximately 710 subjects, a separate validation cohort made up of over a hundred different subjects was used. Alongside the repertoire data, information on donor age, sex, ethnicity and CMV serostatus was compiled. The study combined high-throughput TCR immunosequencing, statistical association of individual TCRs with disease status, and machine learning to predict cytomegalovirus infection status. Every discovery cohort repertoire had been produced on one sequencing platform. The number of donors typed differed by locus, with roughly 620-640 for A, B, C, DRB1 and DQB1, around 500 for DQA1, 600 to 610 for DPA1, and some 450 for DPB1. What the work shows at the level of the full study, not this receptor alone: The authors suggested that the approach could potentially be extended to other disease states and immunological phenotypes. For the cohort, immune exposure information was limited to CMV serostatus. The sequencing pipeline was judged likely to have produced a cluster of highly shared sequence variants as a technical artifact. An earlier analysis of 587 of the donors showed that most TCR beta V segments appeared in productive rearrangements either about 87% or about 30% of the time, which broadly matched IMGT annotations. V-gene and J-gene trimming of TCR beta chains was associated with a missense DCLRE1C variant in a later genetic analysis, and the association was replicated in an independent cohort. Roughly uniform sequencing depth across donors was assumed in presence/absence analyses, although this assumption may not hold. The cohort was sequenced for TCR beta chains only, and without alpha or paired-chain data the features that could be detected were limited. Assigning TCR associations to individual alleles was difficult when HLA alleles, especially DR and DQ, strongly co-occurred. A later genetic analysis reported fewer N-insertions in productive TCRs among donors in an Asian-associated ancestry cluster than the roughly 690-donor mean. A later analysis found that most CMV-associated TCR beta chains appeared HLA-restricted, with HLA associations seemingly driven largely by CMV exposure. A later analysis reported that several top co-occurrence clusters appeared linked to parvovirus B19, influenza, CMV and Epstein-Barr virus. Most TCR sequences were observed very rarely across donors, whereas some public TCRs were present in many individuals. Three of the identified cytomegalovirus-associated TCR beta chains were confirmed in vitro to be specific for cytomegalovirus antigens. A further reported finding was that TCR beta sequences accurately predicted the HLA-A and HLA-B alleles for most subjects in the first cohort. Some IMGT-functional V segments, including TRBV6-2 and TRBV6-3, could not be distinguished by the 87-base-pair reads and were therefore excluded. Because some donors lacked HLA typing at each locus, the association tests relied only on the typed subset. Linkage disequilibrium might explain the correlated functional status among segregating V segments, but an unknown experimental factor could not be ruled out. In a later analysis, the rate of TCR association differed among HLA loci, with DRB1 alleles having the most associated TCRs and HLA-C alleles having the fewest. Specific HLA alleles were associated with 15,000 to 20,000 TCR beta sequences at a false discovery rate of 0.05 in a later analysis. In a later analysis, HLA-associated TCR beta chains were found to be more clonally expanded and to have lower generation probabilities than equally common non-associated chains. The classifier was reported to diagnose cytomegalovirus status with high specificity and sensitivity in both the original cohort and the validation cohort. The study gave a list of 150 to 200 TCR beta chains associated with cytomegalovirus. The earlier analysis of approximately 540 of the donors excluded roughly 17 rarely observed V segments, including chromosome 9 orphons, because counts were too low.

The cohort consisted of approximately 670 healthy bone marrow donors. All cohort members were sampled while nominally healthy, although unrecorded immune exposures were likely present. The donor tested CMV seronegative, placing the donor among the 350 or so seronegative members of the cohort. A peripheral blood sample was collected from each donor, and TCR beta sequencing was performed on peripheral blood mononuclear cells. Genomic DNA was extracted from the blood cell samples with the Qiagen DNeasy Blood Extraction Kit. Sequencing was performed on PBMCs. This TCR came from a male donor in good health and CMV-seronegative. The chain is encoded by TRBV14 joined to TRBJ2-7; TRBD1 fits 10 bases in the junction. The bases are TGTGCCAGCAGCCAAGCCAGGACAGGGGGGCAGTACTTC. It encodes CASSQARTGGQYF.